Described below is a single TCR beta chain sequence and its context. The antigen is not known. This CDR3 contains 14 residues. Trimming cost V 5 bases and J 3 bases; bases outside gene matches: 3. Germline V lookup: CDR1 SGHTA, CDR2 FQGTGA. The source of the sample is a study of PD-1 blockade in classical Hodgkin lymphoma. Study details: Nivolumab was given intravenously to patients at 3 mg/kg every 2 weeks.

Relapse after autologous stem cell transplantation occurred in every patient, and brentuximab vedotin exposure varied. Whole-study findings and limits: Among the patients, those starting nivolumab under 1 year after ASCT were excluded. TCR diversity at baseline was reported to be reduced in newly diagnosed patients relative to healthy donors. Although disease activity or prior therapy may be involved, causes of the repertoire differences remain undefined.

Assay: immunoSEQ multiplex PCR; the TCRdb copy retains only in-frame clones and omits some. The table has fewer than 110,000 clones, roughly 89% seen once. This specimen was peripheral blood mononuclear cells (PBMCs), taken before the second cycle of nivolumab. This receptor was obtained from a human donor with classical Hodgkin lymphoma. The chain is built from TRBV7-3 and TRBJ1-1, with 10 bases identical to TRBD1. The chain's CDR3 is CASSRTGGYTEAFF. The CDR3 DNA reads as TGTGCCAGCAGCCGGACAGGGGGATACACTGAAGCTTTCTTT.